These 30 T cell receptor beta chains share one sample of origin, sequenced in a study of blood T cell repertoires in COVID-19. The data were produced by immunoSEQ multiplex PCR, yet TCRdb's version contains in-frame clones alone and is incomplete. The data show around 33,000 clones, approximately 71% seen once. The specimen was peripheral blood. The receptors come from a man aged 80 or over with active or convalescent COVID-19.

V and J are TRBV19 and TRBJ2-2, with 8 bases lining up with TRBD1. The J segment lost 4 bases and the V segment lost 4 bases, leaving 8 bases of the junction unmatched. Per germline, CDR1 LNHDA and CDR2 SQIVND (reference sequence). The CDR3 has 16 amino acids. The CDR3 nucleotides read TGTGCCAGTAGTACTGGACAGGGATCGAGCACCGGGGAGCTGTTTTTT. This codes for CASSTGQGSSTGELFF.

The chain links TRBV6-7 to TRBJ1-5; possibly TRBD1 for D (5 bases). TRBV6-7 belongs to the ORF category, with a function that is uncertain. This CDR3 region has 14 residues. V was cut by 6 bases and J by 6 bases, with 15 bases left in between. The CDR3 sequence is CASSDWGEGQPQHF. The CDR3 DNA sequence: TGTGCCAGCAGCGACTGGGGGGAAGGTCAGCCCCAGCATTTT.

The rearrangement joins TRBV28 to TRBJ2-3; 9 bases align to TRBD1. CDR1 MDHEN and CDR2 SYDVKM come from the germline V gene. The CDR3 is 14 residues long. J gave up 6 bases and V 8 bases, and 9 bases lay outside the gene matches. The CDR3 nucleotides read TGTGCCAGCCGCGGGACAGGGCAGGGGGATACGCAGTATTTT. It codes for CASRGTGQGDTQYF.

This chain joins TRBV7-9 and TRBJ2-7; D is possibly TRBD2 (5 bases). The germline V and J ends were trimmed by 2 bases and 6 bases, with 11 bases remaining between them. The length of the CDR3 is 13 residues. CDR1 is SEHNR and CDR2 is FQNEAQ in the germline V gene (reference sequence). As DNA, the CDR3 is TGTGCCAGCAGCTTATCTCCGGGGTCCGAGCAGTACTTC. It codes for CASSLSPGSEQYF.

This clone showed up just once. The rearrangement links TRBV18 to TRBJ2-7, with TRBD2 matching over 14 bases. Germline CDR1 reads KGHSH; CDR2 reads LQKENI. After removal of 5 bases from V and 2 bases from J, the junction contained 2 bases not matched to a gene. The CDR3 extends over 15 amino acids. The CDR3 region has the DNA TGTGCCAGCTCATCGACTAGCGGGAGGGCCTACGAGCAGTACTTC. It codes for CASSSTSGRAYEQYF.

The V and J genes are TRBV2 and TRBJ1-1; the match to TRBD1 covers 7 bases. The CDR3 extends over 14 amino acids. In germline, CDR1 is SNHLY, CDR2 FYNNEI. Trimming at V came to 4 bases and at J to 5 bases, leaving 7 bases not matched to a gene. The CDR3 coding sequence is TGTGCCAGCAGTGTTTCCTCAGGGGGGACTGAAGCTTTCTTT. It encodes CASSVSSGGTEAFF.

This clone occurred a few times. This chain links TRBV5-8 with TRBJ1-6, with D maybe TRBD1 (5 bases). CDR1 and CDR2 (germline): SGHTS, YDEGEE. This CDR3 is built from 14 residues. With 2 bases removed from V and 6 bases from J, the gap between germline ends came to 9 bases. The CDR3 DNA sequence: TGTGCCAGCAGCTTTGAACAGGTTAATTCACCCCTCCACTTT. Residues: CASSFEQVNSPLHF.

V is TRBV13 and J is TRBJ2-4; TRBD2 aligns across 7 bases. Germline assignment: CDR1 PRHDT and CDR2 FYEKMQ (reference sequence). The V gene end was trimmed by 5 bases and the J gene end by 10 bases; junction bases not matched to a gene: 17. The CDR3 covers 16 residues. Here the CDR3 DNA reads TGTGCCAGCAGCCCCATTCCGGGGGGTATGGGAGCGATTCAGTACTTC. This encodes CASSPIPGGMGAIQYF.

This rearrangement joins TRBV7-2 to TRBJ2-5; 8 nucleotides line up with TRBD1. This CDR3 has 15 amino acids. Trimming cost V 5 bases and J 0 bases; bases outside gene matches: 5. Germline CDR1 SGHTA, CDR2 FQGNSA. The CDR3, as DNA: TGTGCCAGCAGCCTAGGGACAGGCAACCAAGAGACCCAGTACTTC. It codes for CASSLGTGNQETQYF.

This chain links TRBV5-1 with TRBJ1-3; tentative D call: TRBD1 (6 bases). Trimming took 0 bases from V and 2 from J, leaving 9 bases between them. This CDR3 region has 15 residues. The germline V gene has CDR1 SGHRS and CDR2 YFSETQ. DNA for the CDR3: TGCGCCAGCAGCTTGGAAGGGGGAACTGGAAACACCATATATTTT. Translated: CASSLEGGTGNTIYF.

The chain couples TRBV5-1 to TRBJ1-4; D might be TRBD1 (5 bases). Germline-derived CDR1 and CDR2 are SGHRS and YFSETQ. CDR3 length: 13 amino acids. V was shortened by 0 bases and J by 7 bases, with 7 bases between the two germline ends. CDR3 nucleotide sequence: TGCGCCAGCAGCTTGGCCGGGGGTGAAAAACTGTTTTTT. Encoded protein: CASSLAGGEKLFF.

The chain's CDR3 is CASSGSGSGTYNEQFF. The DNA for the CDR3 is TGTGCCAGCAGCGGTAGCGGGAGTGGGACCTACAATGAGCAGTTCTTC. The chain uses TRBV25-1 and TRBJ2-1, with 9 bases lining up with TRBD2. Germline CDR1 reads MGHDK; CDR2 reads SYGVNS. With V trimmed by 6 bases and J by 2 bases, 8 bases remained unmatched. This CDR3 comprises 16 residues.

V usage is TRBV10-3 and J usage is TRBJ2-7; TRBD2 aligns across 11 bases. This CDR3 spans 16 amino acids. Germline V CDR1 and CDR2: ENHRY, SYGVKD. V was pared by 3 bases and J by 0 bases, with 4 bases of the junction left unmatched. Written as DNA, the CDR3 is TGTGCCATCAGTGATTTTACTAGCGGGAGCTCCTACGAGCAGTACTTC. Amino acids: CAISDFTSGSSYEQYF.

This chain uses TRBV28 with TRBJ2-7, with D tentatively TRBD1 (5 bases). The V and J ends lost 2 bases and 2 bases respectively, with 13 bases between them. The CDR3 runs to 15 residues. Germline CDR1 is MDHEN and CDR2 is SYDVKM. The CDR3 reads CASSLNLGQTYEQYF. The CDR3 bases are TGTGCCAGCAGTTTAAACCTGGGGCAAACCTACGAGCAGTACTTC.

This chain links TRBV5-4 with TRBJ2-3, with 8 bases fitting TRBD1. The V gene's germline CDR1 is SGHNT and CDR2 YYREEE (reference sequence). The CDR3 length is 14 residues. The V gene end was trimmed by 3 bases and the J gene end by 6 bases; junction bases not matched to a gene: 6. The CDR3 here is CASSSATGGDTQYF. The CDR3 DNA reads TGTGCCAGCAGCTCCGCCACAGGGGGTGATACGCAGTATTTT.

This clone has a single count. This chain joins TRBV19 and TRBJ1-1; 7 bases align to TRBD1. Germline CDR1 reads LNHDA; CDR2 reads SQIVND (reference sequence). CDR3 length: 12 amino acids. With V trimmed by 9 bases and J by 10 bases, 11 bases remained unmatched. CDR3 residues: CASGDSFLTAFF. The CDR3 nucleotides are TGTGCCAGCGGGGACAGCTTTTTGACAGCTTTCTTT.

This chain connects TRBV7-2 to TRBJ1-1; perhaps TRBD1 as D (5 bases). CDR1 is SGHTA, CDR2 FQGNSA, per germline. V lost 4 bases, J lost 0 bases, and 12 bases lay in between. The CDR3 length is 15 residues. CDR3 loop: CASSWQGVVNTEAFF. CDR3 DNA sequence: TGTGCCAGCAGCTGGCAGGGTGTAGTGAACACTGAAGCTTTCTTT.

The V call is TRBV6-2 or TRBV6-3, the J call TRBJ1-2; D is ambiguous. This CDR3 has 14 residues. Germline V gene sequence: CDR1 MNHEY, CDR2 SVGEGT. V was shortened by 4 bases and J by 2 bases, with 11 bases between the two germline ends. In DNA form, the CDR3 reads TGTGCCAGCAGTTCTGTCAGATTCAACTATGGCTACACCTTC. Its protein is CASSSVRFNYGYTF.

The rearrangement uses TRBV29-1 and TRBJ1-1, with a tentative D call TRBD1 (6 bases). Germline CDR1 is SQVTM and CDR2 is ANQGSEA. The V end was cut by 7 bases, the J end by 5 bases, with 20 bases between. The CDR3 has 14 residues. In DNA form, the CDR3 reads TGCAGCGGCAGAGAGGGGGAGGGTAGGACTGAAGCTTTCTTT. It codes for CSGREGEGRTEAFF.

The V call is TRBV7-3, the J call TRBJ2-5; 8 bases fit TRBD1. The J segment lost 5 bases and the V segment lost 5 bases, leaving 7 bases of the junction unmatched. The germline V gene has CDR1 SGHTA and CDR2 FQGTGA. There are 14 residues in the CDR3. The CDR3 loop reads CASSPSGGGETQYF. DNA of the CDR3: TGTGCCAGCAGCCCGTCAGGGGGCGGGGAGACCCAGTACTTC.

The V gene is TRBV28, the J gene TRBJ1-5; weak D call: TRBD1 (6 bases). There are 16 residues in the CDR3. The V end lost 1 base, the J end lost 0 bases, and 10 bases lay between the germline ends. The germline CDR1 and CDR2 sequences are MDHEN and SYDVKM. CDR3 sequence: CASSLFRTVSNQPQHF. The CDR3 DNA follows: TGTGCCAGCAGTTTATTCCGGACAGTTAGCAATCAGCCCCAGCATTTT.

The chain carries TRBV19 and TRBJ2-7; a weak D match, TRBD1 (6 bases). The ends were cut back, 6 bases at V and 2 bases at J, with 14 bases in the middle. This CDR3 has 14 amino acids. Germline V gene lookup returns CDR1 LNHDA and CDR2 SQIVND (reference sequence). The CDR3 reads CASSQTGGAYEQYF. The CDR3 DNA follows: TGTGCCAGTAGCCAGACAGGAGGAGCCTACGAGCAGTACTTC.

The chain joins TRBV27 to TRBJ1-1; possibly TRBD1 for D (6 bases). The CDR3 loop spans 15 amino acids. V lost 8 bases, J lost 3 bases, and 19 bases lay in between. The germline V gene has CDR1 MNHEY and CDR2 SMNVEV (reference sequence). The CDR3 spells CASQSDRYGDTEAFF. CDR3 sequence (DNA): TGTGCCAGCCAGTCCGACAGGTATGGGGACACTGAAGCTTTCTTT.

V usage is TRBV7-9 and J usage is TRBJ1-3; D gene uncertain. The length of the CDR3 is 15 residues. Germline V CDR1 and CDR2: SEHNR, FQNEAQ (reference sequence). The V end lost 8 bases, the J end lost 0 bases, and 14 bases lay between the germline ends. The CDR3 is CASFRWAYSGNTIYF. DNA of the CDR3: TGTGCCAGCTTCCGATGGGCCTACTCTGGAAACACCATATATTTT.

This clone appeared a few times. This chain uses TRBV10-2 with TRBJ2-3, with a possible D match to TRBD2 (6 bases). Germline CDR1 and CDR2: WSHSY and SAAADI. The V end lost 9 bases, the J end lost 4 bases, and 14 bases lay between the germline ends. This CDR3 is 13 amino acids long. CDR3 nucleotides: TGCGCCAGTGGGGGGATCCCTGCAGATACGCAGTATTTT. The encoded protein is CASGGIPADTQYF.

The rearrangement uses TRBV10-2 and TRBJ1-1; perhaps TRBD1 as D (5 bases). Germline V gene data show CDR1 as WSHSY and CDR2 as SAAADI. The CDR3 contains 14 residues. The V gene lost 0 bases and the J gene lost 3 bases, with 8 bases spanning the gap. The CDR3: CASSESVGDTEAFF. The DNA of the CDR3 is TGCGCCAGCAGTGAGTCTGTAGGGGACACTGAAGCTTTCTTT.

The gene calls are TRBV3-1 (or the pseudogene TRBV3-2) and TRBJ2-7; TRBD2 agrees at 10 bases. V shed 2 bases and J 7 bases; nucleotides not matched to a gene: 8. Germline V lookup: CDR1 LGHDT, CDR2 YNNKEL (reference sequence). CDR3 length: 15 residues. The CDR3 DNA is TGTGCCAGCAGCCAAAACCTAGCGGGAGTAGGAGAGCAGTACTTC. This gives the protein CASSQNLAGVGEQYF.

This chain joins TRBV24-1 and TRBJ2-3, with 7 bases aligning to TRBD1. This CDR3 spans 16 amino acids. The junction had 10 bases not matched to a gene; V was cut back by 5 bases and J by 3 bases. Germline V gives CDR1 KGHDR, CDR2 SFDVKD. DNA of the CDR3: TGTGCCACCAGTGGCCCGGGACAGAGGATTACAGATACGCAGTATTTT. Translation: CATSGPGQRITDTQYF.

V usage is TRBV20-1 and J usage is TRBJ2-2; 9 nucleotides align to TRBD1. CDR1 is DFQATT, CDR2 SNEGSKA, per germline (reference sequence). With V trimmed by 3 bases and J by 3 bases, 8 bases remained unmatched. CDR3 length: 16 residues. The CDR3 reads CSASGPGQGYTGELFF. The CDR3 nucleotides are TGCAGTGCTAGTGGGCCGGGACAGGGTTACACCGGGGAGCTGTTTTTT.

The gene calls are TRBV5-5 and TRBJ2-5; D may be TRBD1 (5 bases). The CDR3 is 13 amino acids. Deletions cut 4 bases from V and 5 bases from J, with 12 bases between. Germline loops: CDR1 SGHKS, CDR2 YYEKEE (reference sequence). CDR3 protein: CASSPAGMETQYF. The CDR3 nucleotides are TGTGCCAGCAGCCCGGCAGGGATGGAGACCCAGTACTTC.